The 3 T cell receptor beta chains listed next were all sequenced from one sample in a study of shared clonotypes between healthy human individuals (TCRdb year 2020). Libraries were constructed by the immunoSEQ multiplex PCR assay. TCRdb stores this immuneACCESS table with in-frame sequences only. Part of the clones is absent; in the studies checked, under half of the shortfall reflects unresolved V genes, and no reason is known for the rest. The sample table lists approximately 2.1 million clones, 85% to 95% of them with a count of one. The ten largest make up approximately 0.4% of the sample. Source material: naive CD4+ T cells from PBMCs. Reading the label with the study, this specimen's cell subset or site is: CD45RA+ positively selected. Receptors were obtained from a man between 18 and 35 years old in good health. Some clones in this sample may be carry-over from other donors' samples.

The chain has TRBV6-1 and TRBJ2-1, with 7 bases fitting TRBD2. Germline CDR1 MNHNS, CDR2 SASEGT. This CDR3 contains 16 residues. J was trimmed by 2 bases and V by 2 bases; bases with no gene match: 6. The CDR3 sequence is CASSETGGSPYNEQFF. The CDR3 DNA reads as TGTGCCAGCAGTGAAACCGGGGGGTCCCCCTACAATGAGCAGTTCTTC.

J is TRBJ1-3 and V is TRBV25-1, with TRBD1 matching over 9 bases. The CDR3 runs to 17 residues. V shed 3 bases and J 3 bases; nucleotides not matched to a gene: 9. The germline V gene encodes CDR1 MGHDK and CDR2 SYGVNS. The CDR3 DNA reads as TGTGCCAGCAGTGATTCCGGGACAGGGAGTTTTGGAAACACCATATATTTT. As protein: CASSDSGTGSFGNTIYF.

This chain connects TRBV29-1 to TRBJ2-2; 8 bases agree with TRBD1. J gave up 7 bases and V 2 bases, and 9 bases lay outside the gene matches. The germline CDR1 and CDR2 sequences are SQVTM and ANQGSEA. CDR3 length equals 15 residues. The CDR3 protein is CSVEILTGGDGELFF. Written as DNA, the CDR3 is TGCAGCGTTGAAATACTAACAGGGGGTGACGGGGAGCTGTTTTTT.